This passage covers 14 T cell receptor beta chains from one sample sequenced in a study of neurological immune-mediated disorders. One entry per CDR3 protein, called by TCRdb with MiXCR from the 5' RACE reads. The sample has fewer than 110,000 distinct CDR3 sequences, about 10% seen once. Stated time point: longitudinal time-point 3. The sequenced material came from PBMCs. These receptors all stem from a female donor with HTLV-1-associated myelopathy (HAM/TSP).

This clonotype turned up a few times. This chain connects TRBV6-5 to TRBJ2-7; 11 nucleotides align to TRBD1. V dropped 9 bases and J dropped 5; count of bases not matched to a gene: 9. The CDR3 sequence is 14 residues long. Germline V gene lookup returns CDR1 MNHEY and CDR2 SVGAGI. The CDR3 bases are TGTGCCAGTTCCACCGGGACAGGGGGAAACGAGCAGTACTTC. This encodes CASSTGTGGNEQYF.

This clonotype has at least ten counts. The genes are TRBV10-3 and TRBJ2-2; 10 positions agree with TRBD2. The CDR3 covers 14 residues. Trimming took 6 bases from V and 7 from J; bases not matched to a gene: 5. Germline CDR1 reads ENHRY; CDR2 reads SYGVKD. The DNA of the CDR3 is TGTGCCATCAGGGGACTAGCGCTCGGCGGGGAGCTGTTTTTT. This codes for CAIRGLALGGELFF.

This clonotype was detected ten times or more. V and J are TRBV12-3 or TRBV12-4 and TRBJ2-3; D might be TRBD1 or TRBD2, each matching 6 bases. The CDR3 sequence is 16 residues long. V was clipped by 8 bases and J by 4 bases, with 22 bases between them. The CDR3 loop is CASCLGGSRFADTQYF. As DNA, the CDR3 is TGTGCCAGCTGCCTAGGGGGGAGCCGGTTCGCAGATACGCAGTATTTT.

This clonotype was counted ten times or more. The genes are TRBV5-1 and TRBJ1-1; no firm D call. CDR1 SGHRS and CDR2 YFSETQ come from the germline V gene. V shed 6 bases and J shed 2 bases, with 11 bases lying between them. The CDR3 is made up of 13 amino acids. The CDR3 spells CASTAEVNTEAFF. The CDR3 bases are TGCGCCAGCACGGCAGAAGTTAACACTGAAGCTTTCTTT. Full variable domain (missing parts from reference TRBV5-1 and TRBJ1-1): KAGVTQTPRYLIKTRGQQVTLSCSPISGHRSVSWYQQTPGQGLQFLFEYFSETQRNKGNFPGRFSGRQFSNSRSEMNVSTLELGDSALYLCASTAEVNTEAFFGQGTRLTVV.

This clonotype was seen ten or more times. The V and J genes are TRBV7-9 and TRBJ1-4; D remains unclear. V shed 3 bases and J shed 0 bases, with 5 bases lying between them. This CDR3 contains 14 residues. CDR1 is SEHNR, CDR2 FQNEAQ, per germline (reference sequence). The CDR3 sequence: CASSFSATNEKLFF. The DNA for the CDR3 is TGTGCCAGCAGCTTCAGTGCAACTAATGAAAAACTGTTTTTT.

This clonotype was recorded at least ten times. In DNA form, the CDR3 reads TGTGCCAGCAGTAGGGTGCTCTACGAGCAGTACTTC. This codes for CASSRVLYEQYF. This chain connects TRBV2 to TRBJ2-7; no firm D call. The V gene lost 5 bases and the J gene lost 3 bases, with 8 bases spanning the gap. Germline V CDR1 and CDR2: SNHLY, FYNNEI. The CDR3 is 12 residues long.

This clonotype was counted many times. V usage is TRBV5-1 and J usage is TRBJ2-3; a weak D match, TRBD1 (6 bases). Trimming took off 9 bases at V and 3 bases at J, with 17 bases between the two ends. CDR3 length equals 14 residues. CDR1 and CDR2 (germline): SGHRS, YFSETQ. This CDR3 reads CATPPGHETDTQYF. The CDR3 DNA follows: TGCGCCACCCCCCCGGGACACGAAACAGATACGCAGTATTTT.

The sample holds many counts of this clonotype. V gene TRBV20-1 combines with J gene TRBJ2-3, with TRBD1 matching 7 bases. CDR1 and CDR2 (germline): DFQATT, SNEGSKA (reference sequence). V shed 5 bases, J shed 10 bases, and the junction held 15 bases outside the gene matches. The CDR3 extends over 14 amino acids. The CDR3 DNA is TGCAGTGCTTTCCCGGGACAGAATTCTCGGGCGCAGTATTTT. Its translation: CSAFPGQNSRAQYF.

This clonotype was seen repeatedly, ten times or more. CDR3 sequence (DNA): TGTGCCAGCAGTTCGAACAGGGGGCATAATTCACCCCTCCACTTT. Encoded protein: CASSSNRGHNSPLHF. The chain joins TRBV12-3 or TRBV12-4 to TRBJ1-6, with 9 bases identical to TRBD1. CDR3 length: 15 residues. J gave up 5 bases and V 4 bases, and 3 bases lay outside the gene matches.

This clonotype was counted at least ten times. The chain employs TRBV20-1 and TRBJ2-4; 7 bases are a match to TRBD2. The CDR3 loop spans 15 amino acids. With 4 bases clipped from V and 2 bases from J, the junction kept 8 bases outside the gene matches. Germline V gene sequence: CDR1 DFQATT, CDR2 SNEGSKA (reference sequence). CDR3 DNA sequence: TGCAGTGCTATCCGCCTGACTAGCTCCAAAAACATTCAGTACTTC. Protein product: CSAIRLTSSKNIQYF.

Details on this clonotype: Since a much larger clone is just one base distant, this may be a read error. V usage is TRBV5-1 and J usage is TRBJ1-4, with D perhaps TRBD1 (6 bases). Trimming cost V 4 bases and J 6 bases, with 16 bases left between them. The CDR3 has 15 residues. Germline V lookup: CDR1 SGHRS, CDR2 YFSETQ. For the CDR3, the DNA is TGCGCCAGCAGCCCAGGGTATACAGGGTATGAAAAACTGTTTTTT. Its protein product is CASSPGYTGYEKLFF.

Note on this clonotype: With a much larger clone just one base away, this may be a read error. The CDR3 DNA follows: TGCAGCGTTGACGGCGGGGGGGTTTACGGGAATGAGCAGTTCTTC. Translated, it gives CSVDGGGVYGNEQFF. The chain couples TRBV29-1 to TRBJ2-1, with 9 nucleotides matching TRBD2. J gave up 7 bases and V 3 bases, and 10 bases lay outside the gene matches. Germline V gene sequence: CDR1 SQVTM, CDR2 ANQGSEA. The CDR3 totals 15 residues.

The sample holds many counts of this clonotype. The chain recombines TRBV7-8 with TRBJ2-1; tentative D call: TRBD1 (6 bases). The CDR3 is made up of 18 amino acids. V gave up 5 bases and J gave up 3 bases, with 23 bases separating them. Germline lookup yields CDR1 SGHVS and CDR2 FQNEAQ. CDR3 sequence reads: CASSTQGPSASCYNEQFF. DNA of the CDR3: TGTGCCAGCAGCACACAGGGCCCATCCGCTAGCTGCTACAATGAGCAGTTCTTC.

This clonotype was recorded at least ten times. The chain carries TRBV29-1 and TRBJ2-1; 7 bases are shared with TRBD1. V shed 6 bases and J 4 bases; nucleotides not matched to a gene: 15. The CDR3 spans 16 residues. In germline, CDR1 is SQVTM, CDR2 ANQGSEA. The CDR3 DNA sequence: TGCAGCGTCGCAGGGGGTAGTGAGCTCCCATACAATGAGCAGTTCTTC. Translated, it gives CSVAGGSELPYNEQFF.